The 22 T cell receptor delta chains below come from one sample, sequenced in a study of delta chains in infants with herpesvirus infections. Gamma-chain- and delta-chain-specific primers converted PBMC RNA into TCR cDNA. TCRdb called clones from the RT-PCR reads again using CATT. Of under 1,500 delta-chain clones listed, nearly 35% are singletons. The sequenced sample was peripheral blood, obtained at time point 1 of longitudinal follow-up. These receptors originate from a human donor who was a Ugandan infant, either HIV-exposed or HIV-unexposed (not recorded which).

With respect to this clone: A much larger clone differs from this one at a single base, so this may be a read error. CDR3 nucleotides: TGTGCTCTTGGGCTCCCCTTCCCGACTCGACCTGGGGGTGAGGGATACGCTACCGATAAACTCATCTTT. Translated, it gives CALGLPFPTRPGGEGYATDKLIF. The rearrangement uses TRDV1 and TRDJ1; 8 bases are a match to TRDD3. J gave up 2 bases and V 5 bases, and 31 bases lay outside the gene matches. CDR3 size: 23 residues. Per the germline V gene, CDR1 is TSWWSYY and CDR2 is QGS.

Remarks on this clone: The likely explanation is a read error, given a far larger clone one base away. The J gene corresponds to TRDJ1; a V gene call is absent; the table names TRDD3, a call not compared with the DNA. CDR3 length: 20 amino acids. The CDR3 region is CAGPLTTGGYPSRYTDKLIF. The CDR3 nucleotides are TGCGCTGGGCCCCTCACCACTGGGGGATACCCGAGTCGGTACACCGATAAACTCATCTTT.

By share, this clone ranks as large. Other DNA sequences in the same sample also yield this CDR3. This sequence joins TRDV1 and TRDJ3; maybe TRDD3 (5 bases). Germline CDR1 TSWWSYY, CDR2 QGS. The CDR3 has 19 amino acids. Trimming removed 2 bases at V and 0 bases at J, with 14 bases between. The CDR3 sequence is CALGEGESNHSWDTRQMFF. The CDR3 nucleotides are TGTGCTCTTGGGGAAGGGGAGAGTAACCACTCCTGGGACACCCGACAGATGTTTTTC.

Remarks on this clone: The mismatch at residue 13 between this DNA's translation and the TCRdb protein of a much larger clone likely reflects a read error; the protein shown is translated from the DNA. The rearrangement joins TRDV2 to TRDJ3; the D call may be TRDD2 or TRDD3 (5 bases each). The germline V gene has CDR1 GEAIGNYY and CDR2 EKD. This CDR3 comprises 18 residues. The CDR3 region is CACDTWAPYSWDIRQMFF. The CDR3 nucleotides are TGTGCCTGTGACACCTGGGCTCCCTACTCCTGGGACATCCGACAGATGTTTTTC.

As concerns this clone: A much larger clonotype is one base distant, so this may be a read error. This sample also contains other DNA sequences that code for the same CDR3. V and J are TRDV1 and TRDJ1; D may be TRDD3 (6 bases). The germline gives CDR1 TSWWSYY, CDR2 QGS. V lost 3 bases and J 4 bases, leaving 18 bases between the germline ends. The CDR3 covers 16 residues. CDR3 nucleotide sequence: TGTGCTCTTGGGGACTGGGGAGGCCCTCGCTGCGATAAACTCATCTTT. Its protein is CALGDWGGPRCDKLIF.

This clone counts as large (0.1 to 1%). The rearrangement joins TRDV3 to TRDJ1; tentative D call: TRDD3 (5 bases). V gave up 0 bases and J gave up 0 bases, with 5 bases separating them. This CDR3 comprises 12 residues. Germline loops: CDR1 TVYSNPD, CDR2 GDNSRS (reference sequence). CDR3 sequence reads: CAFRGYTDKLIF. The CDR3 coding sequence is TGTGCCTTTAGGGGATACACCGATAAACTCATCTTT.

With respect to this clone: This clone may be a read error of a much larger clone one base away. The genes are TRDV1 and TRDJ1; 12 nucleotides agree with TRDD3. V shed 4 bases and J 0 bases; nucleotides not matched to a gene: 27. The germline V gene encodes CDR1 TSWWSYY and CDR2 QGS. This CDR3 has 24 residues. The CDR3 DNA follows: TGTGCTCTTGGGGTCTCTCCTCTGTCTTCTAACTGGGGGATACTTGTGGAGTACACCGATAAACTCATCTTT. It translates to CALGVSPLSSNWGILVEYTDKLIF.

In its sample, this clone was seen once. With a far larger clone one base away, a read error is the likely cause. Other DNA sequences in this specimen translate into the identical CDR3. The J gene is TRDJ1, the V gene TRDV1; 9 bases match TRDD2. This CDR3 has 18 amino acids. Per the germline V gene, CDR1 is TSWWSYY and CDR2 is QGS. Trimming removed 4 bases from V and 3 bases from J; junction bases left unmatched: 15. The CDR3 here is CALGVAFLRLGVSDKLIF. The CDR3 nucleotides read TGTGCTCTTGGGGTAGCCTTCCTACGTCTGGGGGTCTCCGATAAACTCATCTTT.

By its share, this clone is large. Other DNA variants within this sample encode the same CDR3. The genes are TRDV3 and TRDJ2; 9 bases map to TRDD3. The CDR3 extends over 15 amino acids. Germline lookup yields CDR1 TVYSNPD and CDR2 GDNSRS (reference sequence). Trimming took 2 bases from V and 2 from J; bases not matched to a gene: 6. The CDR3 protein is CAFSYGGYLTAQLFF. The CDR3 bases are TGTGCCTTTTCCTACGGGGGATACTTGACAGCACAACTCTTCTTT.

As concerns this clone: A read error is possible here, since a much larger clone lies one base away. Other DNA variants within this sample encode the same CDR3. This sequence joins TRDV1 and TRDJ2; 10 bases line up with TRDD3. Germline loops: CDR1 TSWWSYY, CDR2 QGS. The CDR3 extends over 24 amino acids. J gave up 4 bases and V 1 base, and 27 bases lay outside the gene matches. In DNA form, the CDR3 reads TGTGCTCTTGGGGAACGTTCACTACGGATGTGGGTGGGGGATACCCCTAAGGAGACAGCACAACTCTTCTTT. Residues: CALGERSLRMWVGDTPKETAQLFF.

This clone was counted only a few times. Other DNA sequences in the sample encode the same CDR3. The V call is TRDV2, the J call TRDJ2, with TRDD3 matching over 12 bases. CDR1 and CDR2 from the germline V gene are GEAIGNYY and EKD. This CDR3 contains 16 residues. The ends lost 2 bases at V and 2 bases at J; junction bases unmatched: 2. The CDR3 loop reads CACDILGDTLTAQLFF. CDR3 nucleotide sequence: TGTGCCTGTGACATACTGGGGGATACATTGACAGCACAACTCTTCTTT.

This clone was picked up one time. Given a far larger clone just one base away, this is likely a sequencing read error. The J gene is TRDJ3, the V gene TRDV1; 11 positions match TRDD3. Germline CDR1 and CDR2: TSWWSYY and QGS. The CDR3 has 22 residues. In DNA, the CDR3 is TGTGCTCTTGGGGAACTAATAGACCCCTACCCTGGGGGATACTGGGACAACCGACAGATGTTTTTC. This translates into CALGELIDPYPGGYWDNRQMFF.

On this clone: For this DNA, TCRdb reports the protein of a much larger clone, which diverges at residue 5, most likely from a read error; the protein presented here is translated directly from the DNA. The rearrangement uses TRDV2 and TRDJ3; possibly TRDD3 for D (5 bases). V gave up 3 bases and J gave up 0 bases, with 14 bases separating them. Per the germline V gene, CDR1 is GEAIGNYY and CDR2 is EKD. This CDR3 has 18 amino acids. The CDR3 DNA is TGTGCCTGTGACGCCTGGGCTCCCTACTCCTGGGACACCCGACAGATGTTTTTC. Translating it yields CACDAWAPYSWDTRQMFF.

This clone appeared a single time. The likely explanation is a read error, given a far larger clone one base away. The chain combines TRDV1 with TRDJ1; 9 bases map to TRDD3. This CDR3 region has 17 residues. Germline V gene lookup returns CDR1 TSWWSYY and CDR2 QGS. The CDR3 is CARGEGAYAGGYTKLIF. The CDR3 DNA reads as TGTGCTCGTGGGGAAGGAGCCTACGCCGGGGGATACACCAAACTCATCTTT.

Relative to its sample, this clone is medium-sized. The rearrangement joins TRDV2 to TRDJ3; possibly TRDD3 for D (5 bases). V lost 3 bases and J lost 0, with 23 bases in between. In germline, CDR1 is GEAIGNYY, CDR2 EKD. This CDR3 has 21 residues. CDR3 sequence reads: CACDHRVGRTGDSWDTRQMFF. The DNA of the CDR3 is TGTGCCTGTGACCACCGGGTTGGCCGTACTGGAGACTCCTGGGACACCCGACAGATGTTTTTC.

The table lists this clone with a few counts. Only one base separates this from a far larger clonotype, so it likely reflects a read error. Distinct nucleotide sequences in the sample also encode this CDR3. The chain uses TRDV1 and TRDJ2, with 8 bases aligning to TRDD3. The CDR3 is 24 amino acids. Trimming at V came to 0 bases and at J to 4 bases, leaving 28 bases not matched to a gene. The germline CDR1 and CDR2 sequences are TSWWSYY and QGS. The CDR3 here is CALGELPWISAKAYWGLWTAQLFF. The DNA for the CDR3 is TGTGCTCTTGGGGAACTCCCCTGGATTTCCGCAAAAGCCTACTGGGGGCTATGGACAGCACAACTCTTCTTT.

This clone was counted a few times. The chain uses TRDV1 and TRDJ1; TRDD3 matches at 13 bases. V gave up 1 base and J gave up 1 base; unmatched junction bases: 24. Germline lookup yields CDR1 TSWWSYY and CDR2 QGS. The CDR3 loop spans 24 amino acids. CDR3 in DNA: TGTGCTCTTGGGGAACGCCGGATTTCCTTCGACTATGACTGGGGGATACGTCGCACCGATAAACTCATCTTT. It codes for CALGERRISFDYDWGIRRTDKLIF.

To note about this clone: This may come from a read error, since a much larger clone is one base off. The sample has other DNA sequences that encode this CDR3 too. The CDR3 reads CALGEKGGLPTDKLIF. The CDR3 DNA is TGTGCCCTTGGGGAAAAGGGGGGACTTCCTACCGATAAACTCATCTTT. The chain carries TRDV1 and TRDJ1; D possibly matches TRDD2 or TRDD3 (6 bases each). This CDR3 is 16 amino acids long. CDR1 is TSWWSYY and CDR2 is QGS in the germline V gene.

Comment on this clone: Being one base from a much bigger clone, this may be a read error. The same CDR3 arises from other DNA sequences in this sample as well. J is TRDJ1 and V is TRDV1; D unclear. Germline V lookup: CDR1 TSWWSYY, CDR2 QGS. Deletions cut 5 bases from V and 2 bases from J, with 33 bases between. This CDR3 region has 21 residues. The CDR3 loop is CALGTTTRGPFKPRYTDKLIF. CDR3 nucleotides: TGTGCTCTTGGGACCACTACTCGCGGGCCTTTTAAGCCGAGGTATACCGATAAACTCATCTTT.

This clone is labeled large. The genes are TRDV1 and TRDJ1, with 7 positions matching TRDD3. Germline V gene data show CDR1 as TSWWSYY and CDR2 as QGS. The V gene end was trimmed by 3 bases and the J gene end by 4 bases; junction bases not matched to a gene: 29. CDR3 size: 22 residues. The CDR3 protein is CALGDRLLTNPTGVPDNDKLIF. The DNA of the CDR3 is TGTGCTCTTGGGGACCGACTCCTTACTAACCCGACTGGGGTCCCGGACAACGATAAACTCATCTTT.

Notes on this clone: A much larger clone differs from this one at a single base, so this may be a read error. The CDR3 DNA sequence: TGTGCTCTTGGGGAACTGGGGGATACAATCGAGGCAACACAACTCTTCTTT. This gives the protein CALGELGDTIEATQLFF. The V call is TRDV1, the J call TRDJ2, with 9 bases identical to TRDD3. Trimming removed 0 bases from V and 9 bases from J; junction bases left unmatched: 11. Germline values: CDR1 TSWWSYY, CDR2 QGS. This CDR3 spans 17 amino acids.

Within the sample, this clone is large. The J gene is TRDJ1, the V gene TRDV1; 10 bases fit TRDD3. Trimming at V came to 3 bases and at J to 2 bases, leaving 9 bases not matched to a gene. The CDR3 length is 17 residues. Germline CDR1 reads TSWWSYY; CDR2 reads QGS. CDR3 sequence: CALGDSTLLGDTDKLIF. The CDR3 bases are TGTGCTCTTGGGGACTCCACACTACTGGGGGATACCGATAAACTCATCTTT.